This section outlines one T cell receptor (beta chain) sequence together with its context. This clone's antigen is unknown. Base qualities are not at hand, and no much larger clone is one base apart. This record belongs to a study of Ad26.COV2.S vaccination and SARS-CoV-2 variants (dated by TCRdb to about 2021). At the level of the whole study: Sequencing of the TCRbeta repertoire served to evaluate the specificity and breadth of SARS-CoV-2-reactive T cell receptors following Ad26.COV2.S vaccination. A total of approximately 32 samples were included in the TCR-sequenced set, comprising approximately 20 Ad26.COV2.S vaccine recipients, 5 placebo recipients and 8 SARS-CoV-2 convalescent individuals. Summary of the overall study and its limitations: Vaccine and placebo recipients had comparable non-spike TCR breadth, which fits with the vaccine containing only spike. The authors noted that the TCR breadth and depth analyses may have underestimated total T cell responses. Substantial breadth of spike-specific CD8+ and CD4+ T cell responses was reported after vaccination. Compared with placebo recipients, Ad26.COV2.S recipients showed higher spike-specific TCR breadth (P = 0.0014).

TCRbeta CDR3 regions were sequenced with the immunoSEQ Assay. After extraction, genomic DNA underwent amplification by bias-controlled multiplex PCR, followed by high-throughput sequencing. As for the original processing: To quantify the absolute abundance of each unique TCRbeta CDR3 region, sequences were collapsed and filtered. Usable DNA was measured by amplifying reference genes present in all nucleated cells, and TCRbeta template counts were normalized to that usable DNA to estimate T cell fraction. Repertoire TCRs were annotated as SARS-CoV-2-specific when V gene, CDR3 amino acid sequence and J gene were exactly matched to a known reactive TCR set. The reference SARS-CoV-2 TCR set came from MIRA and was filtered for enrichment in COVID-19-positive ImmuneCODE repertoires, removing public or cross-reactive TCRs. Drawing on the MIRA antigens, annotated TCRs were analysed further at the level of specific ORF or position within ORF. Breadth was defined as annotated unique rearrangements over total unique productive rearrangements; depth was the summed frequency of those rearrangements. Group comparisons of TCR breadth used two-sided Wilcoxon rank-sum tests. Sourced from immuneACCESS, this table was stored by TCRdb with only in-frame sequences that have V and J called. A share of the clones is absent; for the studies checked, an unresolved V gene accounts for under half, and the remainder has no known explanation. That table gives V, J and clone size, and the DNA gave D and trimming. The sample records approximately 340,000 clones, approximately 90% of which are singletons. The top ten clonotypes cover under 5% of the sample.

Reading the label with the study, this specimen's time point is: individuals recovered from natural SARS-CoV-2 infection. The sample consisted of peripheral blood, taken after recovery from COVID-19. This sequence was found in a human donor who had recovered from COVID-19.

The DNA sequence is TGCGCCAGCAGCTTCGGGGGGTCGAGCACAGATACGCAGTATTTT. The encoded protein is CASSFGGSSTDTQYF. The rearrangement joined TRBV5-1 to TRBJ2-3, and TRBD2 aligns with 7 junction nucleotides. CDR1 and CDR2 are read off the germline V gene as SGHRS and YFSETQ. Spanning cysteine to phenylalanine, the CDR3 consists of 15 amino acids. The CDR3 DNA has 45 bases and is translated from base 1. Trimming leaves V shorter by 2 bases and J shorter by 0 bases, with the junction holding 3 bases beyond the gene matches.